Given below is one TCR beta chain in context. In the original workflow: How many nucleated cells were present was estimated from reference gene primer amplification. Here immunoSEQ multiplex PCR was the method, and the copy in TCRdb shows in-frame clones only, minus some. That table is the source of V, J and clone size, and D and trimming were worked out from the DNA. Among 200,000 or so clones listed, 70% to 90% were seen once. This entry is derived from a study of blood T cell repertoires in COVID-19. For the study at large: From T cells, B-cell-depleted T cells, or PBMCs came the material, which was cDNA or gDNA.

The sequencing sample was made of peripheral blood. The source is a human donor with active or convalescent COVID-19. The donor label of this sample is uncertain.

CDR3 in amino acids: CASSLAPSGREETQYF. CDR3 bases: TGCGCCAGCAGCTTGGCTCCGTCCGGGCGGGAAGAGACCCAGTACTTC. This chain uses TRBV5-1 with TRBJ2-5; a weak D match, TRBD2 (5 bases). This CDR3 is built from 16 residues. The germline V gene encodes CDR1 SGHRS and CDR2 YFSETQ. Trimming cost V 0 bases and J 3 bases, with 15 bases left between them.